This T cell receptor beta chain is from a study of molecular identifiers for immune sequencing clone quantification. About the study: Replicates partitioned RNA from around 20,000 or 100,000 naive CD8 cells into five parts, sequencing four.

Trimming stripped 10 bases from V and 0 bases from J, with 9 bases between. Per the germline V gene, CDR1 is KGHDR and CDR2 is SFDVKD. The CDR3 consists of 14 residues. TCRdb independently ran MiXCR on the PCR reads; one entry per CDR3 protein. The table lists over 550,000 distinct CDR3 sequences, roughly 27% of them singletons, with about 0.81% in the top ten. The J gene is TRBJ2-6, the V gene TRBV24-1; D is unresolved. Sequencing input: naive CD8+ T cells from blood, with Jurkat cell RNA spiked in. Subset noted: FACS-sorted CD8+CD4-CCR7+CD45RA+ naive T cells. This TCR was recovered from a human donor in good health. Some libraries in this study had Jurkat cell RNA spiked in. CDR3 sequence reads: CATQPSSGANVLTF. The CDR3 region has the DNA TGTGCCACTCAACCAAGCTCTGGGGCCAACGTCCTGACTTTC.